This entry lists 22 T cell receptor beta chains sequenced from one sample in a study of regulatory T cells in long-lasting Graves disease. Sequencing libraries for TCR beta were prepared with iRepertoire HTBI primers and Arm-PCR of CDR3 regions. TCRdb re-called the multiplex PCR reads with MiXCR, one entry per CDR3 protein. The sample consists of 450,000 or so distinct CDR3 sequences, approximately 23% of them appearing once. Sample time point: persistent/refractory GD, antithyroid drugs over 5 years with positive TRAb. PBMC RNA was the source of the TCR library. The starting material was peripheral blood mononuclear cells (PBMCs), obtained when the disease was refractory, from a patient treated with antithyroid drugs. These receptors originate from a female donor with Graves disease.

This clonotype has ten or more counts. The chain links TRBV28 to TRBJ1-6; D not certain. CDR1 is MDHEN and CDR2 is SYDVKM in the germline V gene. Trimming removed 1 base at V and 10 bases at J, with 11 bases between. The CDR3 sequence is 14 residues long. The CDR3: CASSLSQVESPLHF. The CDR3 DNA is TGTGCCAGCAGTTTATCCCAGGTGGAGTCACCCCTCCACTTT.

This clonotype has ten or more counts. This rearrangement joins TRBV6-2 or TRBV6-3 to TRBJ1-2; D gene ambiguous. CDR1 MNHEY and CDR2 SVGEGT come from the germline V gene. Trimming stripped 2 bases from V and 5 bases from J, with 15 bases between. The CDR3 sequence is 15 residues long. The CDR3 DNA reads TGTGCCAGCAGTTACATCTCGTGGATGAGTTATGGCTACACCTTC. Encoded protein: CASSYISWMSYGYTF.

This clonotype was found a few times. V and J are TRBV11-2 and TRBJ1-3; D uncertain. Trimming took off 5 bases at V and 0 bases at J, with 8 bases between the two ends. This CDR3 has 14 residues. The germline V gene has CDR1 SGHAT and CDR2 FQNNGV. The CDR3 nucleotides are TGTGCCAGCAGCCCGGCGGTCTCTGGAAACACCATATATTTT. It encodes CASSPAVSGNTIYF.

This clonotype was recorded many times. The chain joins TRBV11-2 to TRBJ2-2; 8 nucleotides agree with TRBD1. The V and J ends lost 6 bases and 0 bases, in that order; junction bases with no gene match: 9. The germline V gene encodes CDR1 SGHAT and CDR2 FQNNGV. The CDR3 sequence is 17 residues long. Here the CDR3 DNA reads TGTGCCAGCAGGCAGGGGGCGTGGGAGACGAACACCGGGGAGCTGTTTTTT. It is translated as CASRQGAWETNTGELFF. The variable domain in full, completed from reference TRBV11-2 and TRBJ2-2, reads EAGVAQSPRYKIIEKRQSVAFWCNPISGHATLYWYQQILGQGPKLLIQFQNNGVVDDSQLPKDRFSAERLKGVDSTLKIQPAKLEDSAVYLCASRQGAWETNTGELFFGEGSRLTVL.

This chain joins TRBV4-1 and TRBJ1-1, with 10 bases fitting TRBD1. The CDR3 is 16 residues long. Germline CDR1 and CDR2: MGHRA and YSYEKL. V gave up 4 bases and J gave up 1 base; unmatched junction bases: 6. CDR3: CASSLLDRGGNTEAFF. The CDR3 DNA sequence: TGCGCCAGCAGCCTGCTGGACAGGGGGGGGAACACTGAAGCTTTCTTT.

This clonotype was observed a single time. V is TRBV9 and J is TRBJ2-3; 8 bases match TRBD2. Trimming removed 0 bases from V and 0 bases from J; junction bases left unmatched: 3. The CDR3 has 16 residues. Looked up from germline, CDR1 is SGDLS and CDR2 is YYNGEE. DNA for the CDR3: TGTGCCAGCAGCGTAGTGGCTAGCGGGAGCACAGATACGCAGTATTTT. Translated, it gives CASSVVASGSTDTQYF.

This clonotype was seen at least ten times. The chain combines TRBV28 with TRBJ2-4; D remains unclear. The ends were cut back, 6 bases at V and 11 bases at J, with 20 bases in the middle. Germline V gene sequence: CDR1 MDHEN, CDR2 SYDVKM. CDR3 length: 14 residues. The CDR3 DNA is TGTGCCAGCAGCTCCCGGTCCCGCGGCTTCGTTCAGTACTTC. Protein sequence: CASSSRSRGFVQYF.

This chain connects TRBV19 to TRBJ1-2; 8 bases fit TRBD1. Trimming cost V 9 bases and J 3 bases; bases outside gene matches: 12. Germline V gene data show CDR1 as LNHDA and CDR2 as SQIVND (reference sequence). CDR3 length: 15 residues. CDR3 sequence reads: CASKNRDRNYYGYTF. DNA of the CDR3: TGTGCCAGCAAAAACCGGGACAGGAATTACTATGGCTACACCTTC. Looking up the rest from reference TRBV19 and TRBJ1-2 gives the full variable domain: DGGITQSPKYLFRKEGQNVTLSCEQNLNHDAMYWYRQDPGQGLRLIYYSQIVNDFQKGDIAEGYSVSREKKESFPLTVTSAQKNPTAFYLCASKNRDRNYYGYTFGSGTRLTVV.

The chain couples TRBV11-2 to TRBJ2-7, with a possible D match to TRBD1 (5 bases). The CDR3 consists of 17 residues. Per germline, CDR1 SGHAT and CDR2 FQNNGV. V was trimmed by 6 bases and J by 2 bases, leaving 23 bases between them. The CDR3 loop reads CASSQGRATDTAYEQYF. CDR3 in DNA: TGTGCCAGCAGTCAAGGCCGGGCGACAGATACGGCCTACGAGCAGTACTTC.

This clonotype was found many times. V and J are TRBV5-4 and TRBJ2-2; D gene ambiguous. Per germline, CDR1 SGHNT and CDR2 YYREEE (reference sequence). Trimming stripped 2 bases from V and 1 base from J, with 12 bases between. The CDR3 sequence is 16 residues long. As DNA, the CDR3 is TGTGCCAGCAGCTTTCTGACTCACGGGAACACCGGGGAGCTGTTTTTT. Its protein is CASSFLTHGNTGELFF.

This clonotype has ten or more counts. V and J are TRBV6-2 or TRBV6-3 and TRBJ2-7; the D call may be TRBD1 or TRBD2 (6 bases each). This CDR3 contains 12 residues. The V gene's germline CDR1 is MNHEY and CDR2 SVGEGT. Between the trimmed V and J ends, which lost 3 bases and 7 bases, there was a span of 10 bases. CDR3 nucleotides: TGTGCCAGCAGTTATGGGGGGCTGGAGCAGTACTTC. Translation: CASSYGGLEQYF.

This chain uses TRBV20-1 with TRBJ2-5, with TRBD1 matching over 7 bases. The CDR3 length is 15 residues. Unmatched junction bases numbered 10, after V lost 2 bases and J lost 4 bases. The germline V gene has CDR1 DFQATT and CDR2 SNEGSKA (reference sequence). The chain's CDR3 is CSARTTRGPGETQYF. The CDR3 DNA is TGCAGTGCTAGAACAACAAGGGGGCCGGGAGAGACCCAGTACTTC.

There are many counts of this clonotype. The chain employs TRBV6-5 and TRBJ2-7; D gene uncertain. V shed 0 bases and J shed 1 base, with 10 bases lying between them. CDR3 size: 15 residues. The germline gives CDR1 MNHEY, CDR2 SVGAGI. The CDR3 loop is CASSYSIYGSYEQYF. CDR3 DNA: TGTGCCAGCAGTTACTCGATCTATGGATCCTACGAGCAGTACTTC.

This clonotype was observed many times. This rearrangement joins TRBV2 to TRBJ1-1; possible D gene TRBD1, 6 bases. CDR1 is SNHLY, CDR2 FYNNEI, per germline. The CDR3 has 12 residues. The V end lost 9 bases, the J end lost 3 bases, and 11 bases lay between the germline ends. CDR3 nucleotides: TGTGCCAGTAGACAGGTCCACACTGAAGCTTTCTTT. Translation: CASRQVHTEAFF.

In its sample, this clonotype was seen once. A much larger clone differs from this one at a single base, so this may be a read error. The gene calls are TRBV28 and TRBJ1-6; a possible D gene is TRBD1 (5 bases). Trimming stripped 2 bases from V and 0 bases from J, with 17 bases between. The CDR3 totals 19 residues. From germline, CDR1 is MDHEN and CDR2 SYDVKM. The CDR3 loop is CASSLRTRALSSYNSPLHF. DNA of the CDR3: TGTGCCAGCAGTTTAAGGACCAGGGCCCTGAGCTCCTATAATTCACCCCTCCACTTT. The complete variable domain, with remaining parts taken from reference TRBV28 and TRBJ1-6, reads DVKVTQSSRYLVKRTGEKVFLECVQDMDHENMFWYRQDPGLGLRLIYFSYDVKMKEKGDIPEGYSVSREKKERFSLILESASTNQTSMYLCASSLRTRALSSYNSPLHFGNGTRLTVT.

This clonotype was recorded at least ten times. This sequence joins TRBV27 and TRBJ1-6, with D possibly TRBD1 on 6 matching bases. The CDR3 covers 14 residues. Germline lookup yields CDR1 MNHEY and CDR2 SMNVEV (reference sequence). V lost 3 bases to trimming and J lost 9 bases, with 12 bases between them. In nucleotides, the CDR3 is TGTGCCAGCAGTTTCACAGGGAGTGGTTCACCCCTCCACTTT. Translating gives CASSFTGSGSPLHF.

This clonotype was counted many times. The rearrangement links TRBV12-3 or TRBV12-4 to TRBJ2-7; D could derive from TRBD1 or TRBD2 (5 bases each). Trimming stripped 6 bases from V and 6 bases from J, with 15 bases between. The CDR3 sequence is 13 residues long. CDR3 nucleotides: TGTGCCAGCAGCCCCGTGGGGGAAGGCGAGCAGTACTTC. Translating gives CASSPVGEGEQYF.

The chain has TRBV29-1 and TRBJ1-2; perhaps TRBD1 as D (6 bases). Germline values: CDR1 SQVTM, CDR2 ANQGSEA. With 7 bases removed from V and 11 bases from J, the gap between germline ends came to 20 bases. The CDR3 covers 12 residues. DNA of the CDR3: TGCAGCGCCACATTTAATGGGGGGCTGTACACCTTC. Translation gives CSATFNGGLYTF.

V is TRBV24-1 and J is TRBJ2-5; the D gene is possibly TRBD2 (5 bases). Trimming cost V 11 bases and J 5 bases, with 17 bases left between them. The CDR3 has 13 amino acids. Per the germline V gene, CDR1 is KGHDR and CDR2 is SFDVKD. CDR3 in amino acids: CANPNGERETQYF. The CDR3 DNA follows: TGTGCCAACCCTAACGGGGAGCGGGAGACCCAGTACTTC.

In this sample, this clonotype turned up many times. V gene TRBV10-3 combines with J gene TRBJ1-1; 10 bases line up with TRBD1. This CDR3 is 16 amino acids long. V lost 7 bases, J lost 5 bases, and 13 bases stayed unmatched. Germline CDR1 reads ENHRY; CDR2 reads SYGVKD. Here the CDR3 DNA reads TGTGCCATCAAAGGGACAGGGGATCCCGAGGGGACTGAAGCTTTCTTT. It translates to CAIKGTGDPEGTEAFF.

This clonotype came up a few times. This chain links TRBV7-9 with TRBJ2-7; possibly TRBD1 for D (6 bases). This CDR3 region has 12 residues. Germline-derived CDR1 and CDR2 are SEHNR and FQNEAQ (reference sequence). V was pared by 8 bases and J by 4 bases, with 12 bases between. The CDR3 DNA follows: TGTGCCAGCGGGACATCCCAATACGAGCAGTACTTC. Residues: CASGTSQYEQYF.

The gene calls are TRBV5-1 and TRBJ1-1; tentative D call: TRBD1 (5 bases). The germline CDR1 and CDR2 sequences are SGHRS and YFSETQ. The CDR3 contains 16 residues. V was shortened by 0 bases and J by 3 bases, with 15 bases between the two germline ends. DNA of the CDR3: TGCGCCAGCAGCTTGGCAGGGTTTTTTGGCGACACTGAAGCTTTCTTT. Amino acids: CASSLAGFFGDTEAFF.